This TCR beta chain was documented in a study of control samples from healthy donors and cancer patients. Sequenced by immunoSEQ multiplex PCR; TCRdb stores in-frame clones only, minus some. The repertoire holds approximately 97,000 clones, with around 90% as singletons. The TCR was taken from a woman under 30 in good health. Sequencing was performed on blood.

Written as DNA, the CDR3 is TGTGCCAGCAGCCAAGCCCGCGGGGTACAGGGGAACGAGCAGTACTTC. It is translated as CASSQARGVQGNEQYF. The chain couples TRBV3-1 (or the pseudogene TRBV3-2) to TRBJ2-7, with D maybe TRBD1 (7 bases). Trimming shortened V by 1 base and J by 5 bases, and 18 bases separated the two germline ends. Germline lookup yields CDR1 LGHDT and CDR2 YNNKEL (reference sequence). CDR3 length: 16 amino acids.